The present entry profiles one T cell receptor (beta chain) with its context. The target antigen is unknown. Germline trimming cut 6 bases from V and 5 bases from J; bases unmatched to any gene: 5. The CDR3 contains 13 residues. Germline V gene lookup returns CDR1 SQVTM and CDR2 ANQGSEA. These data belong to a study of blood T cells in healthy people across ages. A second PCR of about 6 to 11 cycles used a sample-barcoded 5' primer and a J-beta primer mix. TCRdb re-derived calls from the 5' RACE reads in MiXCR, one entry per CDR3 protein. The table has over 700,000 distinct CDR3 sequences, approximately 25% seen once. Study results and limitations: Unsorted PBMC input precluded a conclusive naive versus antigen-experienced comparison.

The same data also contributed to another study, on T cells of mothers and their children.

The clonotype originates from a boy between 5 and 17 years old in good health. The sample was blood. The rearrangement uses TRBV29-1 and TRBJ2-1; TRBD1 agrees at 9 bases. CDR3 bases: TGCAGCGTGGGGACAGGGTCCCACAATGAGCAGTTCTTC. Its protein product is CSVGTGSHNEQFF.